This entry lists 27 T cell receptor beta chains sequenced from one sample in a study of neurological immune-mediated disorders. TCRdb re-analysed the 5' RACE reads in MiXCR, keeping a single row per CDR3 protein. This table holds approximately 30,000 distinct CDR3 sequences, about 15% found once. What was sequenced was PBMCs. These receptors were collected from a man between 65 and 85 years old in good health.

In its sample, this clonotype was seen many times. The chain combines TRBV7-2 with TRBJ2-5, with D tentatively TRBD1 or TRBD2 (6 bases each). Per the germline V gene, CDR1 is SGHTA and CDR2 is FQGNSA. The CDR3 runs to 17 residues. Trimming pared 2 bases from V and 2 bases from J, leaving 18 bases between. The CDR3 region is CASSLWGAGTGQETQYF. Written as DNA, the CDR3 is TGTGCCAGCAGCTTATGGGGGGCGGGGACCGGGCAAGAGACCCAGTACTTC.

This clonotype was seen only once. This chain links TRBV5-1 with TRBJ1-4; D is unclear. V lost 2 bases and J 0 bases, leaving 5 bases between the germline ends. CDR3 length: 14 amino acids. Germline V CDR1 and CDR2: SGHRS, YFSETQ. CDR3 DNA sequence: TGCGCCAGCAGCTTCGTACCAACTAATGAAAAACTGTTTTTT. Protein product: CASSFVPTNEKLFF.

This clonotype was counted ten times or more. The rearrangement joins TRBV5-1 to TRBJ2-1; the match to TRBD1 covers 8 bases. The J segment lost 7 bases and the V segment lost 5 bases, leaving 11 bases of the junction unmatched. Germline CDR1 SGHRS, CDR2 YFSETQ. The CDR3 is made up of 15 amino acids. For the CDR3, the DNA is TGCGCCAGCAGTCATCTGGACAGGGTGGGGAATGAGCAGTTCTTC. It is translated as CASSHLDRVGNEQFF.

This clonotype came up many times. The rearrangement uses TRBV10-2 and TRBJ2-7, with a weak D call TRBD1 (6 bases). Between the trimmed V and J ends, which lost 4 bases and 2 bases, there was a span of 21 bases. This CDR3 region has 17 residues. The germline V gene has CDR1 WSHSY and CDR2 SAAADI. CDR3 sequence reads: CASSVSPSDSPPYEQYF. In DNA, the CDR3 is TGCGCCAGCAGTGTTTCCCCCTCGGACAGTCCCCCCTACGAGCAGTACTTC.

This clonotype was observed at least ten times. The CDR3 here is CAIRDVYEQYF. The CDR3 DNA follows: TGTGCCATCAGGGACGTATACGAGCAGTACTTC. The chain combines TRBV10-3 with TRBJ2-7, with D unresolved. CDR3 size: 11 residues. V shed 6 bases and J shed 4 bases, with 7 bases lying between them. Germline loops: CDR1 ENHRY, CDR2 SYGVKD.

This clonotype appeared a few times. This chain's CDR3 is CASIGPPGQAGGYTF. The CDR3 DNA follows: TGTGCCAGCATCGGCCCCCCGGGACAGGCTGGAGGCTACACCTTC. The J gene is TRBJ1-2, the V gene TRBV9; TRBD1 matches at 8 bases. V lost 6 bases, J lost 8 bases, and 15 bases stayed unmatched. The CDR3 contains 15 residues. Germline values: CDR1 SGDLS, CDR2 YYNGEE.

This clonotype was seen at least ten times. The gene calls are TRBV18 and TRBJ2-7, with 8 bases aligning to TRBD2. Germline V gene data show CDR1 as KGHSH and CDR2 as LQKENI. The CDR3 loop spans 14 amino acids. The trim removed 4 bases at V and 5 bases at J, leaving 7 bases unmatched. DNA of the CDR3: TGTGCCAGCTCACTCGGTCCGGGGGGGGACGAGCAGTACTTC. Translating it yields CASSLGPGGDEQYF.

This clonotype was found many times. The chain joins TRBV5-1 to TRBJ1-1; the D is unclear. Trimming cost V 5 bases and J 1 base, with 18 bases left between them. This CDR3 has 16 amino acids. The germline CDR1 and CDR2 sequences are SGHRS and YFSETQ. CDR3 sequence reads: CASSAYPGQKNTEAFF. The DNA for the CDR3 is TGCGCCAGCAGTGCCTACCCCGGGCAGAAGAACACTGAAGCTTTCTTT.

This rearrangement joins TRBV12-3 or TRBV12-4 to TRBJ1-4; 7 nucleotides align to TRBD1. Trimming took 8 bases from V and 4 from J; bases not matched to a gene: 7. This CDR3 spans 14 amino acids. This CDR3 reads CASQKDRHNEKLFF. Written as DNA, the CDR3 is TGTGCCAGCCAGAAGGACAGGCATAATGAAAAACTGTTTTTT.

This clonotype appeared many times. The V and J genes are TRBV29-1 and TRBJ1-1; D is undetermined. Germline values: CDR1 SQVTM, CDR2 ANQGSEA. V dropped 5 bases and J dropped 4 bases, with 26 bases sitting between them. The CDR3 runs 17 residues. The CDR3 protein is CSVREEGAKTFITEAFF. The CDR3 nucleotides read TGCAGCGTTCGGGAAGAGGGTGCAAAAACGTTCATCACTGAAGCTTTCTTT.

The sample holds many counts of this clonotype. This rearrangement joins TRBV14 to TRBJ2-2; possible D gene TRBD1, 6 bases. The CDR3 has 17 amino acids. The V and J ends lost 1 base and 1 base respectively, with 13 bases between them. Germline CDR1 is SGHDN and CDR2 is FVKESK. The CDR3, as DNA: TGTGCCAGCAGCCAAGGATATGGCAGGGGGAACACCGGGGAGCTGTTTTTT. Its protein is CASSQGYGRGNTGELFF.

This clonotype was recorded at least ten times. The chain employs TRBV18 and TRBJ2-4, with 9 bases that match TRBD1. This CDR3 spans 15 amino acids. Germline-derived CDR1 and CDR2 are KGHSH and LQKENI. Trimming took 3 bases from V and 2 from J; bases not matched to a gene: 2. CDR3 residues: CASSPGQGSKNIQYF. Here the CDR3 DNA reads TGTGCCAGCTCACCGGGACAGGGATCCAAAAACATTCAGTACTTC.

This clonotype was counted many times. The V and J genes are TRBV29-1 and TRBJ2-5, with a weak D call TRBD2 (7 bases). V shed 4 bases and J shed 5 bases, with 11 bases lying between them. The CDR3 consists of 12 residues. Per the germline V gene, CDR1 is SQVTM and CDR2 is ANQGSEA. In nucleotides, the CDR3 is TGCAGCGTTGCGGGGGGCGCGGAGACCCAGTACTTC. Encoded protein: CSVAGGAETQYF.

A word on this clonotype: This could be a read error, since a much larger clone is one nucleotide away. This chain's CDR3 is CSARGGTGYGYTF. Here the CDR3 DNA reads TGCAGCGCCAGAGGGGGCACCGGCTATGGCTACACCTTC. V gene TRBV29-1 combines with J gene TRBJ1-2, with 7 bases identical to TRBD1. After removal of 7 bases from V and 4 bases from J, the junction contained 9 bases not matched to a gene. The CDR3 consists of 13 residues. The germline V gene has CDR1 SQVTM and CDR2 ANQGSEA.

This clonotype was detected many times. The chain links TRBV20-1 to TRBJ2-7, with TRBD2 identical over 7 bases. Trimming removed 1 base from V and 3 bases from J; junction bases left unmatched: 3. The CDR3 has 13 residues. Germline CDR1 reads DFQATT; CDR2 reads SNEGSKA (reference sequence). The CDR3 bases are TGCAGTGCTAGAGGCCTAGCGGACTACGAGCAGTACTTC. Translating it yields CSARGLADYEQYF.

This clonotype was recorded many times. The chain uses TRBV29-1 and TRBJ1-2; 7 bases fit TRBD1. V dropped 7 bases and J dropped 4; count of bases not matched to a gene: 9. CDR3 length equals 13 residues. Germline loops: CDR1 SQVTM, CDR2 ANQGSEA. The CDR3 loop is CSARGGAGYGYTF. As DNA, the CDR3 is TGCAGCGCCAGAGGGGGCGCCGGCTATGGCTACACCTTC.

The CDR3 loop is CASSYQALTDTQYF. The CDR3 DNA sequence: TGCGCCAGCAGCTACCAGGCCCTCACAGATACGCAGTATTTT. The chain employs TRBV5-1 and TRBJ2-3, with unresolved D. This CDR3 region has 14 residues. Deletions cut 3 bases from V and 2 bases from J, with 10 bases between. Per the germline V gene, CDR1 is SGHRS and CDR2 is YFSETQ.

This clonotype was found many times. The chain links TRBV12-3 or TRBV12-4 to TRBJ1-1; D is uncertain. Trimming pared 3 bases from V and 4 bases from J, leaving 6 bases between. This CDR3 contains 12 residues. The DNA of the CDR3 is TGTGCCAGCAGTTTTTCGGGCACTGAAGCTTTCTTT. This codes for CASSFSGTEAFF.

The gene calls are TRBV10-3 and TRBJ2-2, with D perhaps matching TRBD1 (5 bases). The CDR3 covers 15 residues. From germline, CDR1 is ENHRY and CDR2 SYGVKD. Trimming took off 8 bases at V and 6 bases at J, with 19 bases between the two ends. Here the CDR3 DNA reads TGTGCCATCGGAAACACACAGGTTTATTCCGGGGAGCTGTTTTTT. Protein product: CAIGNTQVYSGELFF.

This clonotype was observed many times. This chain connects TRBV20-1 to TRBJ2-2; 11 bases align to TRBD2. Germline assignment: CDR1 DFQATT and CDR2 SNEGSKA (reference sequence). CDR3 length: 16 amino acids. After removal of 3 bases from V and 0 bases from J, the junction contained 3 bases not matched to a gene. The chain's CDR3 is CSASPSGGPNTGELFF. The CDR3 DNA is TGCAGTGCTAGCCCTAGCGGGGGGCCGAACACCGGGGAGCTGTTTTTT.

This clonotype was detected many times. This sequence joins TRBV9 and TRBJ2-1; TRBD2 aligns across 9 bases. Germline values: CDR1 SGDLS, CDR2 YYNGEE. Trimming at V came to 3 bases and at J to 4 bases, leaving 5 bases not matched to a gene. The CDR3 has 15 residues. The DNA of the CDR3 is TGTGCCAGCAGCGGCGGGGGGGGCAGTTACAATGAGCAGTTCTTC. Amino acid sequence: CASSGGGGSYNEQFF.

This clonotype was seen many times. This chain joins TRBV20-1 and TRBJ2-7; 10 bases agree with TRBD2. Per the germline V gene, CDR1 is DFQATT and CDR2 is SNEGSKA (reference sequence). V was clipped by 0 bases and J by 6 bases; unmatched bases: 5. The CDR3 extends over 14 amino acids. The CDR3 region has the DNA TGCAGTGCTAGAGATCCTAGCGGGGGAATCGAGCAGTACTTC. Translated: CSARDPSGGIEQYF.

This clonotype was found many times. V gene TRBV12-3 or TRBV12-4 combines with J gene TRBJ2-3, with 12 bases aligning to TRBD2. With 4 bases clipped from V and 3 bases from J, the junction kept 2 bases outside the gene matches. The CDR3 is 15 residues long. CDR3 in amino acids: CASSSTSGGTDTQYF. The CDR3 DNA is TGTGCCAGCAGTTCTACTAGCGGGGGGACAGATACGCAGTATTTT.

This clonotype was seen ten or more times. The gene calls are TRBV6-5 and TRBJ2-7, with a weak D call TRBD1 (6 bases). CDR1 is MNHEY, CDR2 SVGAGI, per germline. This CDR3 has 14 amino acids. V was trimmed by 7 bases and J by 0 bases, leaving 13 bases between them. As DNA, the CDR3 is TGTGCCAGCAAAGTGGGGGCTTTCTCCTACGAGCAGTACTTC. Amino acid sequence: CASKVGAFSYEQYF.

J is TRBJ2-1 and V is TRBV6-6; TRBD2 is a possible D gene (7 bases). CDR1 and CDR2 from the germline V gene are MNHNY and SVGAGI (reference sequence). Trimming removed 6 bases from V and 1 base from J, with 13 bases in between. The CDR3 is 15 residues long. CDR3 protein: CASRVGGLSYNEQFF. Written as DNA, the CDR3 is TGTGCCAGCAGAGTGGGGGGGCTGTCCTACAATGAGCAGTTCTTC.

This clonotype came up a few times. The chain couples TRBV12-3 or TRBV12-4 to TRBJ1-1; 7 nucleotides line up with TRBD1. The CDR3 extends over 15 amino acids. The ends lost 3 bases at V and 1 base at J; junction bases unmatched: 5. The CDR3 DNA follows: TGTGCCAGCAGTTTCGGGACAGTGAAGAACACTGAAGCTTTCTTT. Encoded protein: CASSFGTVKNTEAFF.

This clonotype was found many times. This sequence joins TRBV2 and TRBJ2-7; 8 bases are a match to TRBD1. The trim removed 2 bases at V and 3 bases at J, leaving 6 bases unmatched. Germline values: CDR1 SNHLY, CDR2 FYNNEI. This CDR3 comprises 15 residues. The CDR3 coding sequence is TGTGCCAGCAGTGAATACGGGACAGGAGACTACGAGCAGTACTTC. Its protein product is CASSEYGTGDYEQYF.